This T cell receptor (beta chain) was identified during a study of blood T cell repertoires in COVID-19. Background on the study: Whether acute or convalescent, the COVID-19 samples came from the United States, Italy and Spain. PBMCs, B-cell-depleted T cells, or T cells were the source of the cDNA or gDNA that made up the material.

In the original workflow: Scientists estimated how many nucleated cells there were by amplifying reference gene primers. Generated by immunoSEQ multiplex PCR, the TCRdb table keeps only in-frame clones and is missing some. That table supplies the V and J calls and clone size; D and trimming were determined from the DNA. The sample has 150,000 or so clones, more than 80% seen once. The CDR3 loop spans 14 amino acids. In germline, CDR1 is MNHNY, CDR2 SVGAGI (reference sequence). The ends lost 4 bases at V and 4 bases at J; junction bases unmatched: 5. The chain couples TRBV6-6 to TRBJ1-1, with 8 bases identical to TRBD1. The source of this sequence is a man between 50 and 59 years old with acute or convalescent COVID-19. Sequenced material: peripheral blood. As DNA, the CDR3 is TGTGCCAGCAGTTCCGGACAGGGTGGCACTGAAGCTTTCTTT. As protein: CASSSGQGGTEAFF.